This entry concerns a single T cell receptor beta chain. What it binds is not known. In germline, CDR1 is MGHRA, CDR2 YSYEKL. The CDR3 runs 16 residues. Trimming left V 4 bases short and J 5 bases short, with 21 bases between. These data originate in a study of CD8+ T cells in alopecia areata. Study-wide results and caveats: Tofacitinib yielded significantly lower scalp clonality and fewer expanded CD8+ clones among the top 100. Higher clonality and more expanded CD8+ clones appeared in lesional than normal scalp. Association of baseline CD8+ expansion with response is uncertain owing to one nonresponder.

Treatment specified: oral pan-JAK inhibitor, 5-10 mg twice daily. Lesional scalp punch biopsies and peripheral blood came from alopecia areata patients. Following extraction, RNA underwent reverse transcription to cDNA, which served as the sequencing template. TCRdb's copy holds only in-frame clones and misses some; the assay was immunoSEQ multiplex PCR. The sample has about 64,000 clones; about half are singletons. The starting material was CD8+ T cells sorted from blood, obtained between weeks 36 and 40, from a patient treated with tofacitinib. The chain couples TRBV4-1 to TRBJ2-7, with D perhaps assigned TRBD1 or TRBD2 (5 bases each). This sequence originates from a human donor with alopecia areata. This CDR3 reads CASSLGGGARGDEQYF. CDR3 DNA: TGCGCCAGCAGCCTCGGCGGTGGGGCGAGGGGTGACGAGCAGTACTTC.